These 26 T cell receptor beta chains were all obtained from the same sample, sequenced in a study of spatial heterogeneity in lung cancer (dated by TCRdb to the late 2010s). The library came from 5' RACE. The sequencer was a NextSeq 500. TCRdb took the public reads, trimmed them with fastp at Q25, ran MiXCR for clone calling and kept in-frame beta chains. A single entry per CDR3 protein holds the most common genes and DNA from its merged rows. The sample has tens of thousands of distinct CDR3 sequences on record, about 12% of them singletons. The ten largest clonotypes hold 35% to 45% of the sample. Per the publication, the time point label means: sample taken at primary tumor resection. Whole RNA extracted from tumor and nontumor lung tissue, or from cryopreserved PBMC samples, was used for TCR sequencing without cell sorting. This specimen consisted of PBMCs, obtained at surgery. Receptor source: a male donor with early-stage non-small cell lung cancer.

This clonotype was detected many times. The genes are TRBV7-9 and TRBJ2-2; D is ambiguous. Trimming pared 8 bases from V and 2 bases from J, leaving 12 bases between. CDR3 length: 14 amino acids. Germline assignment: CDR1 SEHNR and CDR2 FQNEAQ (reference sequence). The CDR3 bases are TGTGCCAGCCTCAGATCCAGTAACACCGGGGAGCTGTTTTTT. It specifies CASLRSSNTGELFF.

This clonotype was recorded a few times. This chain uses TRBV29-1 with TRBJ2-3; D remains unclear. Germline V gene lookup returns CDR1 SQVTM and CDR2 ANQGSEA. The CDR3 extends over 12 amino acids. V lost 3 bases and J 0 bases, leaving 4 bases between the germline ends. The CDR3, as DNA: TGCAGCGTTGAGGACAGCACAGATACGCAGTATTTT. It translates to CSVEDSTDTQYF.

This clonotype has ten or more counts. This chain joins TRBV7-9 and TRBJ1-5; no clear D gene. The CDR3 is 13 amino acids. Germline CDR1 is SEHNR and CDR2 is FQNEAQ (reference sequence). With 0 bases removed from V and 6 bases from J, the gap between germline ends came to 6 bases. The CDR3 DNA follows: TGTGCCAGCAGCTTAGCCGAGGGTCAGCCCCAGCATTTT. Protein sequence: CASSLAEGQPQHF.

With respect to this clonotype: Because it lacks the conserved phenylalanine or tryptophan at the end, this CDR3 is likely a read error. The chain combines TRBV12-3 or TRBV12-4 with TRBJ1-1, with 10 bases that match TRBD1. J was trimmed by 3 bases and V by 5 bases; bases with no gene match: 6. This CDR3 has 15 residues. CDR3: CASSPIDRGHTEAFL. DNA of the CDR3: TGTGCCAGCAGTCCAATCGACAGGGGGCACACTGAAGCTTTCCTT.

V is TRBV7-9 and J is TRBJ2-7; TRBD2 matches at 10 bases. The CDR3 extends over 15 amino acids. The V and J ends lost 5 bases and 6 bases, in that order; junction bases with no gene match: 10. Germline CDR1 reads SEHNR; CDR2 reads FQNEAQ (reference sequence). The CDR3 reads CASSKSGRALGEQYF. In nucleotides, the CDR3 is TGTGCCAGCAGCAAGAGCGGGAGGGCCCTTGGCGAGCAGTACTTC.

This clonotype has at least ten counts. This chain joins TRBV6-2 or TRBV6-3 and TRBJ2-5; perhaps TRBD1 as D (5 bases). The CDR3 totals 16 residues. Trimming cost V 0 bases and J 5 bases, with 16 bases left between them. Looked up from germline, CDR1 is MNHEY and CDR2 is SVGEGT. The CDR3 sequence is CASSYSSAGKGETQYF. The CDR3 nucleotides are TGTGCCAGCAGTTACTCTTCGGCAGGGAAGGGGGAGACCCAGTACTTC.

The genes are TRBV7-2 and TRBJ2-7; 9 bases line up with TRBD1. Germline CDR1 SGHTA, CDR2 FQGNSA. After removal of 0 bases from V and 7 bases from J, the junction contained 7 bases not matched to a gene. The CDR3 is made up of 15 amino acids. CDR3 loop: CASSLAGQGSEEQYF. CDR3 DNA: TGTGCCAGCAGCTTAGCGGGACAGGGCTCAGAGGAGCAGTACTTC. Using reference TRBV7-2 and TRBJ2-7 for the parts outside the CDR3, the full variable domain is GAGVSQSPSNKVTEKGKDVELRCDPISGHTALYWYRQSLGQGLEFLIYFQGNSAPDKSGLPSDRFSAERTGGSVSTLTIQRTQQEDSAVYLCASSLAGQGSEEQYFGPGTRLTVT.

This clonotype was recorded a few times. The V and J genes are TRBV18 and TRBJ2-7, with D unresolved. The V and J ends lost 5 bases and 7 bases respectively, with 15 bases between them. Looked up from germline, CDR1 is KGHSH and CDR2 is LQKENI. This CDR3 comprises 13 residues. The chain's CDR3 is CASSTGSYQEQYF. The CDR3 region has the DNA TGTGCCAGCTCAACTGGCAGCTACCAGGAGCAGTACTTC.

This clonotype was seen at least ten times. This CDR3 reads CASSPQGAEETQYF. The CDR3 DNA sequence: TGTGCCAGCAGTCCCCAGGGGGCGGAAGAGACCCAGTACTTC. The rearrangement links TRBV28 to TRBJ2-5; 8 bases map to TRBD1. Germline loops: CDR1 MDHEN, CDR2 SYDVKM. Trimming took 5 bases from V and 3 from J; bases not matched to a gene: 5. The CDR3 loop spans 14 amino acids. Full variable domain (missing parts from reference TRBV28 and TRBJ2-5): DVKVTQSSRYLVKRTGEKVFLECVQDMDHENMFWYRQDPGLGLRLIYFSYDVKMKEKGDIPEGYSVSREKKERFSLILESASTNQTSMYLCASSPQGAEETQYFGPGTRLLVL.

This sequence joins TRBV29-1 and TRBJ2-7; D possibly matches TRBD1 or TRBD2 (5 bases each). V was cut by 1 base and J by 6 bases, with 10 bases left in between. Germline CDR1 SQVTM, CDR2 ANQGSEA. CDR3 length equals 12 residues. Here the CDR3 reads CSVEVQDCEQYF. CDR3 bases: TGCAGCGTTGAAGTACAGGACTGCGAGCAGTACTTC.

The gene calls are TRBV7-9 and TRBJ2-2; no definite D call. Looked up from germline, CDR1 is SEHNR and CDR2 is FQNEAQ (reference sequence). Trimming removed 4 bases from V and 8 bases from J, with 14 bases in between. The CDR3 loop spans 14 amino acids. CDR3 residues: CASSYEESPGELFF. The CDR3 DNA reads as TGTGCCAGCAGCTACGAAGAGAGTCCAGGGGAGCTGTTTTTT.

This clonotype has a count of ten or more. The chain joins TRBV10-3 to TRBJ1-2; D is possibly TRBD1 (6 bases). The CDR3 is made up of 13 amino acids. V gave up 2 bases and J gave up 8 bases, with 12 bases separating them. Germline V CDR1 and CDR2: ENHRY, SYGVKD. The DNA of the CDR3 is TGTGCCATCAGTGAGCCGGACAGTACGGGCTACACCTTC. Protein: CAISEPDSTGYTF.

This clonotype was seen many times. The rearrangement joins TRBV19 to TRBJ2-1, with 7 bases lining up with TRBD1. V shed 6 bases and J 4 bases; nucleotides not matched to a gene: 12. CDR1 and CDR2 from the germline V gene are LNHDA and SQIVND (reference sequence). This CDR3 is 16 amino acids long. Written as DNA, the CDR3 is TGTGCCAGTAGGCCCTGGGGGACAGCGGAATACAATGAGCAGTTCTTC. Its translation is CASRPWGTAEYNEQFF.

This clonotype came up a few times. This chain links TRBV24-1 with TRBJ2-3; D might be TRBD1 (6 bases). There are 15 residues in the CDR3. Trimming removed 10 bases at V and 1 base at J, with 17 bases between. Germline V gene sequence: CDR1 KGHDR, CDR2 SFDVKD. This CDR3 is CATSKQGLRTDTQYF. In DNA form, the CDR3 reads TGTGCCACTTCCAAGCAGGGGCTACGCACAGATACGCAGTATTTT.

This clonotype was found a few times. The gene calls are TRBV30 and TRBJ2-3; tentative D call: TRBD2 (7 bases). The CDR3 contains 16 residues. Germline CDR1 is GTSNPN and CDR2 is SVGIG (reference sequence). V was shortened by 2 bases and J by 4 bases, with 19 bases between the two germline ends. In DNA, the CDR3 is TGTGCCTGGAGTCCACTAGGGGGGGCCCTCCCAGATACGCAGTATTTT. It yields the protein CAWSPLGGALPDTQYF.

Written as DNA, the CDR3 is TGTGCCAGCAGCTTAAGTTCCAGGGGGGGGCAAGAGACCCAGTACTTC. Translating it yields CASSLSSRGGQETQYF. The chain joins TRBV11-2 to TRBJ2-5; TRBD1 or TRBD2 may be the D gene (7 bases each). CDR3 length: 16 amino acids. CDR1 and CDR2 from the germline V gene are SGHAT and FQNNGV. V was trimmed by 2 bases and J by 2 bases, leaving 15 bases between them.

V is TRBV9 and J is TRBJ2-7; 8 bases match TRBD1. The CDR3 contains 15 residues. V trimming: 0 bases; J trimming: 3 bases; junction bases outside the gene matches: 5. Germline CDR1 SGDLS, CDR2 YYNGEE. The CDR3 bases are TGTGCCAGCAGCGTAGACGCGGGACAGGACTACGAGCAGTACTTC. Protein: CASSVDAGQDYEQYF.

This clonotype occurred a few times. The rearrangement joins TRBV7-9 to TRBJ2-2; the D is unclear. The CDR3 spans 16 residues. V was cut by 1 base and J by 4 bases, with 13 bases left in between. Germline V gene sequence: CDR1 SEHNR, CDR2 FQNEAQ (reference sequence). The DNA for the CDR3 is TGTGCCAGCAGCTTAGGAGTCACGGGTCCCACCGGGGAGCTGTTTTTT. The encoded protein is CASSLGVTGPTGELFF.

This clonotype was seen only a few times. The chain joins TRBV10-3 to TRBJ2-2, with 9 bases matching TRBD1. The CDR3 spans 15 residues. The germline V gene has CDR1 ENHRY and CDR2 SYGVKD. V lost 7 bases and J lost 2; bases outside the gene matches: 5. The CDR3 DNA follows: TGTGCCATCACCTCGGGACAGGGTAACACCGGGGAGCTGTTTTTT. Translating gives CAITSGQGNTGELFF.

The gene calls are TRBV2 and TRBJ2-5, with TRBD2 matching 7 bases. After removal of 6 bases from V and 3 bases from J, the junction contained 10 bases not matched to a gene. Germline V gene lookup returns CDR1 SNHLY and CDR2 FYNNEI. CDR3 length: 15 amino acids. The chain's CDR3 is CASSEGLTQEETQYF. In DNA form, the CDR3 reads TGTGCCAGCAGCGAGGGACTAACTCAGGAAGAGACCCAGTACTTC.

In this sample, this clonotype turned up a few times. The CDR3, as DNA: TGCAGCGTTGAAAAGGCCAGCCCGAACACTGAAGCTTTCTTT. Translation gives CSVEKASPNTEAFF. The rearrangement joins TRBV29-1 to TRBJ1-1; D remains unclear. Germline V CDR1 and CDR2: SQVTM, ANQGSEA. Trimming cost V 2 bases and J 1 base, with 11 bases left between them. This CDR3 has 14 residues.

The chain carries TRBV11-2 and TRBJ2-1; weak D call: TRBD2 (6 bases). Germline CDR1 is SGHAT and CDR2 is FQNNGV. The V gene lost 5 bases and the J gene lost 1 base, with 9 bases spanning the gap. This CDR3 comprises 14 residues. This CDR3 reads CASSISGSYNEQFF. CDR3 nucleotides: TGTGCCAGCAGCATTAGCGGTTCCTACAATGAGCAGTTCTTC.

The chain links TRBV20-1 to TRBJ2-7, with D maybe TRBD1 (5 bases). V was shortened by 1 base and J by 5 bases, with 18 bases between the two germline ends. Germline CDR1 and CDR2: DFQATT and SNEGSKA (reference sequence). CDR3 length: 15 residues. CDR3 amino acids: CSARVSGQGTHEQYF. The CDR3 DNA follows: TGCAGTGCTAGAGTTTCTGGGCAGGGTACCCACGAGCAGTACTTC.

Points on this clonotype: This may be a read error: a much more frequent sequence differs by one nucleotide. The gene calls are TRBV18 and TRBJ2-3, with D maybe TRBD2 (6 bases). CDR1 KGHSH and CDR2 LQKENI come from the germline V gene. The CDR3 is 17 residues long. CDR3 DNA: TGTGCCAACTCACCACGCATGGCAAGCGGGCCCGCAGATACGCAGTATTTT. Translating gives CANSPRMASGPADTQYF.

This clonotype has just a few counts. The rearrangement uses TRBV7-2 and TRBJ2-3; D not resolved. The germline V gene has CDR1 SGHTA and CDR2 FQGNSA. With 1 base removed from V and 0 bases from J, the gap between germline ends came to 8 bases. The CDR3 runs 15 residues. This CDR3 is CASSLGSGSTDTQYF. CDR3 coding DNA: TGTGCCAGCAGCTTAGGTTCTGGGAGCACAGATACGCAGTATTTT.

The V call is TRBV2, the J call TRBJ1-1; tentative D call: TRBD1 (5 bases). V dropped 2 bases and J dropped 2 bases, with 9 bases sitting between them. Germline V gene sequence: CDR1 SNHLY, CDR2 FYNNEI. This CDR3 has 14 residues. CDR3 sequence (DNA): TGTGCCAGCAGTGAAAAGGGACGTAACACTGAAGCTTTCTTT. Translation gives CASSEKGRNTEAFF.